The 26 T cell receptor beta chains given below trace back to one sample, sequenced in a study of CD4 T cells in relation to SARS-CoV-2 and coronaviruses (dated by TCRdb to 2020 to 2023). CD4+ T cells from unexposed donors were collected before the COVID-19 pandemic (2011-2018). After approximately eleven days of culture, CD4+ T cells were isolated with the EasySep CD4+ T cell isolation kit. Preparation of the library involved the immunoSEQ multiplex PCR assay. TCRdb retrieved this table from immuneACCESS and kept in-frame rearrangements only. Not all clones are present; in checked studies, unresolved V genes account for under half, and no reason is known for the remainder. The sample table records some 14,000 clones; about four fifths of these occur just once. The top ten clonotypes cover about a quarter of the sample. The antigens of these receptors remain unknown. Sample: CD4+ T cells from PBMCs, cultured in vitro. These TCRs come from a human donor in good health.

The chain uses TRBV12-3 or TRBV12-4 and TRBJ1-1, with 8 nucleotides matching TRBD1. Unmatched junction bases numbered 4, after V lost 6 bases and J lost 4 bases. CDR3 length: 13 residues. CDR3 protein: CASRFTGGTEAFF. The CDR3 DNA reads TGTGCCAGCAGGTTTACAGGGGGCACTGAAGCTTTCTTT.

The chain uses TRBV19 and TRBJ2-2; D possibly matches TRBD1 or TRBD2 (5 bases each). Germline V lookup: CDR1 LNHDA, CDR2 SQIVND (reference sequence). This CDR3 spans 14 amino acids. Trimming pared 3 bases from V and 6 bases from J, leaving 11 bases between. Written as DNA, the CDR3 is TGTGCCAGTAGTATGTGGGGGTACGCCGGGGAGCTGTTTTTT. Protein: CASSMWGYAGELFF.

The chain employs TRBV11-2 and TRBJ2-5; D not certain. The V gene's germline CDR1 is SGHAT and CDR2 FQNNGV. Trimming cost V 5 bases and J 5 bases, with 12 bases left between them. The CDR3 extends over 13 amino acids. This chain's CDR3 is CASSQTIFETQYF. The CDR3 DNA is TGTGCCAGCAGCCAAACCATTTTCGAGACCCAGTACTTC.

The V and J genes are TRBV19 and TRBJ1-6; no firm D call. This CDR3 is built from 14 residues. Trimming stripped 3 bases from V and 7 bases from J, with 10 bases between. Germline V gene sequence: CDR1 LNHDA, CDR2 SQIVND (reference sequence). The CDR3 spells CASSMVQSNSPLHF. CDR3 nucleotides: TGTGCCAGTAGTATGGTCCAGAGCAATTCACCCCTCCACTTT.

This chain links TRBV28 with TRBJ2-7, with D hard to call. The CDR3 runs to 14 residues. Trimming shortened V by 2 bases and J by 2 bases, and 10 bases separated the two germline ends. CDR1 and CDR2 (germline): MDHEN, SYDVKM. The CDR3 DNA sequence: TGTGCCAGCAGTTTACCGGGCCTAGCCTACGAGCAGTACTTC. Protein product: CASSLPGLAYEQYF.

The chain is built from TRBV19 and TRBJ1-3; no clear D gene. Trimming took off 4 bases at V and 0 bases at J, with 10 bases between the two ends. The CDR3 runs to 15 residues. CDR1 is LNHDA and CDR2 is SQIVND in the germline V gene (reference sequence). DNA for the CDR3: TGTGCCAGTAGTAGAGGGCTATCCTCTGGAAACACCATATATTTT. Its protein product is CASSRGLSSGNTIYF.

V usage is TRBV10-2 and J usage is TRBJ1-1; 12 bases fit TRBD1. The germline CDR1 and CDR2 sequences are WSHSY and SAAADI. Unmatched junction bases numbered 4, after V lost 1 base and J lost 4 bases. This CDR3 has 16 amino acids. The CDR3 loop is CASSEWDRGPGTEAFF. Written as DNA, the CDR3 is TGCGCCAGCAGTGAGTGGGACAGGGGGCCGGGCACTGAAGCTTTCTTT.

CDR3 in amino acids: CASSLGSWRGGTDTQYF. CDR3 sequence (DNA): TGCGCCAGCAGCTTGGGATCCTGGCGAGGGGGCACAGATACGCAGTATTTT. The V call is TRBV5-1, the J call TRBJ2-3; D assignment may be TRBD1 or TRBD2 (5 bases each). The CDR3 has 17 residues. Trimming shortened V by 0 bases and J by 1 base, and 15 bases separated the two germline ends. The germline V gene encodes CDR1 SGHRS and CDR2 YFSETQ.

The chain has TRBV10-3 and TRBJ2-5, with 7 bases identical to TRBD2. Germline V gene sequence: CDR1 ENHRY, CDR2 SYGVKD. CDR3 length: 14 amino acids. V was clipped by 4 bases and J by 1 base; unmatched bases: 3. Here the CDR3 reads CAISARESQETQYF. CDR3 in DNA: TGTGCCATCAGTGCGCGGGAGAGCCAAGAGACCCAGTACTTC.

The chain carries TRBV28 and TRBJ2-3; no firm D call. CDR3 length: 15 residues. The germline V gene has CDR1 MDHEN and CDR2 SYDVKM. V lost 4 bases and J 1 base, leaving 12 bases between the germline ends. CDR3 DNA: TGTGCCAGCAGTTCCCCTAGTAGGGGCACAGATACGCAGTATTTT. Residues: CASSSPSRGTDTQYF. Full variable domain (missing parts from reference TRBV28 and TRBJ2-3): DVKVTQSSRYLVKRTGEKVFLECVQDMDHENMFWYRQDPGLGLRLIYFSYDVKMKEKGDIPEGYSVSREKKERFSLILESASTNQTSMYLCASSSPSRGTDTQYFGPGTRLTVL.

This clone turned up a few times. This chain links TRBV28 with TRBJ1-3, with D possibly being TRBD1 (6 bases). The CDR3 consists of 14 residues. Germline assignment: CDR1 MDHEN and CDR2 SYDVKM. The ends were cut back, 3 bases at V and 2 bases at J, with 8 bases in the middle. The CDR3 region has the DNA TGTGCCAGCAGTTTCAGGGGCGCTGGAAACACCATATATTTT. Amino acids: CASSFRGAGNTIYF.

This clone was seen just once. The V and J genes are TRBV11-2 and TRBJ2-7; TRBD2 is a possible D gene (5 bases). CDR1 is SGHAT and CDR2 is FQNNGV in the germline V gene. This CDR3 has 16 residues. V gave up 5 bases and J gave up 0 bases, with 17 bases separating them. The CDR3 DNA is TGTGCCAGCAGCCCAGCGGCTGCACTGGACTCCTACGAGCAGTACTTC. Amino acid sequence: CASSPAAALDSYEQYF.

The gene calls are TRBV12-5 and TRBJ2-7; the D gene is possibly TRBD1 (6 bases). Trimming took off 0 bases at V and 4 bases at J, with 16 bases between the two ends. CDR1 is LGHNT and CDR2 is FRNRAP in the germline V gene. This CDR3 comprises 16 residues. The CDR3 region is CASGLVLLGQRYEQYF. The DNA for the CDR3 is TGTGCTAGTGGTTTGGTGTTACTCGGACAGCGATACGAGCAGTACTTC.

V and J are TRBV5-1 and TRBJ1-4, with D perhaps matching TRBD1 (5 bases). This CDR3 region has 16 residues. Germline CDR1 SGHRS, CDR2 YFSETQ. Trimming pared 3 bases from V and 7 bases from J, leaving 19 bases between. The CDR3 here is CASSSRSGPGTEKLFF. CDR3 in DNA: TGCGCCAGCAGCTCGAGATCAGGGCCGGGCACTGAAAAACTGTTTTTT.

The chain joins TRBV24-1 to TRBJ2-2, with 7 bases aligning to TRBD2. CDR3 length: 14 residues. Trimming removed 11 bases from V and 0 bases from J; junction bases left unmatched: 5. CDR1 and CDR2 from the germline V gene are KGHDR and SFDVKD. Written as DNA, the CDR3 is TGTGCCATCGGTGGGACTACGAACACCGGGGAGCTGTTTTTT. This codes for CAIGGTTNTGELFF.

A few counts support this clone. J is TRBJ1-1 and V is TRBV25-1; unclear D gene. V lost 5 bases and J lost 1, with 20 bases in between. Germline-derived CDR1 and CDR2 are MGHDK and SYGVNS. This CDR3 has 17 residues. In DNA form, the CDR3 reads TGTGCCAGCAGTCCGTTGCAGAACCCCAATGGGAACACTGAAGCTTTCTTT. Its protein is CASSPLQNPNGNTEAFF. Complete variable domain (other parts from reference TRBV25-1 and TRBJ1-1): EADIYQTPRYLVIGTGKKITLECSQTMGHDKMYWYQQDPGMELHLIHYSYGVNSTEKGDLSSESTVSRIRTEHFPLTLESARPSHTSQYLCASSPLQNPNGNTEAFFGQGTRLTVV.

Written as DNA, the CDR3 is TGTGCCAGCAGCTTAGTCCCCACGACAGGGCTGAACACTGAAGCTTTCTTT. This codes for CASSLVPTTGLNTEAFF. The chain couples TRBV11-3 to TRBJ1-1; 7 nucleotides agree with TRBD1. There are 17 residues in the CDR3. After removal of 1 base from V and 0 bases from J, the junction contained 8 bases not matched to a gene. Germline V gene data show CDR1 as SGHNT and CDR2 as YENEEA.

The chain combines TRBV5-1 with TRBJ2-7; a weak D match, TRBD2 (5 bases). Germline CDR1 and CDR2: SGHRS and YFSETQ. Trimming pared 5 bases from V and 3 bases from J, leaving 12 bases between. The CDR3 runs 13 residues. DNA for the CDR3: TGCGCCAGCAGAACGGGGAGCAACTACGAGCAGTACTTC. Protein product: CASRTGSNYEQYF.

This chain joins TRBV18 and TRBJ2-3; 8 nucleotides align to TRBD1. The CDR3 is 17 residues long. Germline V gene data show CDR1 as KGHSH and CDR2 as LQKENI. V lost 3 bases, J lost 0 bases, and 8 bases stayed unmatched. Here the CDR3 DNA reads TGTGCCAGCTCACCGCAAGGGACAGGATCTAGCACAGATACGCAGTATTTT. Translation: CASSPQGTGSSTDTQYF.

J is TRBJ1-4 and V is TRBV29-1; 7 nucleotides agree with TRBD1. Germline CDR1 is SQVTM and CDR2 is ANQGSEA. The V gene end was trimmed by 7 bases and the J gene end by 3 bases; junction bases not matched to a gene: 5. The CDR3 runs 13 residues. This chain's CDR3 is CSASGTANEKLFF. CDR3 in DNA: TGCAGCGCATCCGGGACAGCTAATGAAAAACTGTTTTTT.

This chain uses TRBV3-1 (or the pseudogene TRBV3-2) with TRBJ2-7; D is unclear. The V and J ends lost 0 bases and 4 bases respectively, with 13 bases between them. The germline V gene encodes CDR1 LGHDT and CDR2 YNNKEL (reference sequence). The CDR3 runs 15 residues. CDR3 protein: CASSQDLVRLYEQYF. The DNA of the CDR3 is TGTGCCAGCAGCCAAGATCTCGTCAGGCTGTACGAGCAGTACTTC.

This clone was found a few times. The chain employs TRBV18 and TRBJ2-7, with a possible D match to TRBD2 (6 bases). CDR3 size: 13 residues. The V gene's germline CDR1 is KGHSH and CDR2 LQKENI. The V gene lost 1 base and the J gene lost 7 bases, with 11 bases spanning the gap. The CDR3 nucleotides are TGTGCCAGCTCACCACGGGACCGGGGGGAGCAGTACTTC. This encodes CASSPRDRGEQYF.

V usage is TRBV4-1 and J usage is TRBJ1-3; no definite D call. V was clipped by 4 bases and J by 2 bases, with 6 bases between them. This CDR3 has 13 amino acids. Germline V lookup: CDR1 MGHRA, CDR2 YSYEKL. CDR3 protein: CASSLIAGNTIYF. The CDR3 bases are TGCGCCAGCAGCCTCATTGCTGGAAACACCATATATTTT.

This clone was counted only a few times. For the CDR3, the DNA is TGTGCCAGCAGCTTAATGGCTGGGACAGGGCAAACCTCCTACAATGAGCAGTTCTTC. It translates to CASSLMAGTGQTSYNEQFF. The chain combines TRBV7-3 with TRBJ2-1, with TRBD1 matching 9 bases. Germline assignment: CDR1 SGHTA and CDR2 FQGTGA. This CDR3 comprises 19 residues. Unmatched junction bases numbered 10, after V lost 1 base and J lost 0 bases.

This clone was observed a few times. This chain joins TRBV6-5 and TRBJ2-6; unclear D gene. The V end was cut by 7 bases, the J end by 4 bases, with 11 bases between. The CDR3 runs 14 residues. Per germline, CDR1 MNHEY and CDR2 SVGAGI. CDR3 bases: TGTGCCAGCACCCCCATGATCGGGGCCAACGTCCTGACTTTC. It is translated as CASTPMIGANVLTF.

The chain is built from TRBV7-2 and TRBJ2-7; D is perhaps TRBD2 (5 bases). The germline CDR1 and CDR2 sequences are SGHTA and FQGNSA. V shed 3 bases and J shed 1 base, with 10 bases lying between them. This CDR3 has 14 residues. Written as DNA, the CDR3 is TGTGCCAGCAGCTTCCGGGATGGATCCTACGAGCAGTACTTC. The encoded protein is CASSFRDGSYEQYF.